These 22 T cell receptor beta chains originate from one sample sequenced in a study of CD8 T cells in ankylosing spondylitis. TCRdb processed the 5' RACE reads anew with MiXCR; each CDR3 protein has one entry. The sample yields 30,000 to 35,000 distinct CDR3 sequences, about 30% seen once. Sequences were obtained from synovial fluid, either unsorted or a sorted T cell fraction (not recorded which). The source of these receptors is a male donor with ankylosing spondylitis.

Only one count was recorded for this clonotype. The chain recombines TRBV9 with TRBJ2-7, with D tentatively TRBD1 or TRBD2 (5 bases each). V was cut by 4 bases and J by 3 bases, with 17 bases left in between. The CDR3 is made up of 15 amino acids. The germline V gene has CDR1 SGDLS and CDR2 YYNGEE. This chain's CDR3 is CASSLAGTGHYEQYF. CDR3 DNA: TGTGCCAGCAGCTTAGCCGGGACCGGGCACTACGAGCAGTACTTC. The variable domain in full, completed from reference TRBV9 and TRBJ2-7, reads DSGVTQTPKHLITATGQRVTLRCSPRSGDLSVYWYQQSLDQGLQFLIQYYNGEERAKGNILERFSAQQFPDLHSELNLSSLELGDSALYFCASSLAGTGHYEQYFGPGTRLTVT.

The V gene is TRBV4-1, the J gene TRBJ2-5; D unclear. CDR3 size: 15 residues. Between the trimmed V and J ends, which lost 0 bases and 4 bases, there was a span of 12 bases. Germline V gene lookup returns CDR1 MGHRA and CDR2 YSYEKL. CDR3 bases: TGCGCCAGCAGCCAAGATATGTACCATTTAGAGACCCAGTACTTC. Amino acids: CASSQDMYHLETQYF.

The J gene is TRBJ1-5, the V gene TRBV12-3 or TRBV12-4; 11 bases align to TRBD1. The CDR3 loop spans 15 amino acids. V trimming: 3 bases; J trimming: 4 bases; junction bases outside the gene matches: 2. For the CDR3, the DNA is TGTGCCAGCAGTTTCGGACAGGGGGCGAATCAGCCCCAGCATTTT. This gives the protein CASSFGQGANQPQHF.

This clonotype was counted many times. V and J are TRBV6-4 and TRBJ2-3, with 10 positions matching TRBD2. There are 15 residues in the CDR3. Trimming took 3 bases from V and 0 from J; bases not matched to a gene: 0. The germline gives CDR1 MRHNA, CDR2 SNTAGT. Here the CDR3 reads CASSELAGSTDTQYF. The DNA for the CDR3 is TGTGCCAGCAGTGAACTAGCGGGAAGCACAGATACGCAGTATTTT.

The chain couples TRBV12-3 or TRBV12-4 to TRBJ2-3; D is undetermined. CDR3 size: 13 residues. Trimming removed 9 bases at V and 8 bases at J, with 18 bases between. CDR3 in amino acids: CASRKGDRSTQYF. The CDR3 coding sequence is TGTGCCAGTAGAAAGGGTGATCGGAGTACGCAGTATTTT.

The CDR3 DNA sequence: TGTGCCAGCAGCCCCCGGGTAGCTGAGAGCACAGATACGCAGTATTTT. Translated, it gives CASSPRVAESTDTQYF. The chain joins TRBV13 to TRBJ2-3; D unresolved. Germline V gene data show CDR1 as PRHDT and CDR2 as FYEKMQ (reference sequence). Trimming removed 5 bases at V and 0 bases at J, with 15 bases between. CDR3 length equals 16 residues.

CDR3 sequence reads: CASSSRPGQGWEETQYF. DNA for the CDR3: TGTGCCAGCAGCTCACGGCCGGGACAGGGATGGGAAGAGACCCAGTACTTC. The chain employs TRBV5-6 and TRBJ2-5; 9 bases align to TRBD1. Germline V gene data show CDR1 as SGHDT and CDR2 as YYEEEE. The CDR3 covers 17 residues. The V and J ends lost 3 bases and 3 bases, in that order; junction bases with no gene match: 12.

This clonotype was observed once. This chain connects TRBV10-2 to TRBJ2-7, with 10 bases identical to TRBD2. Germline assignment: CDR1 WSHSY and CDR2 SAAADI. This CDR3 comprises 15 residues. The V segment lost 7 bases and the J segment 3 bases; nucleotides outside the gene matches: 9. CDR3 DNA: TGCGCCAGCAAGGAGGGAACTAGCGGGGTCTACGAGCAGTACTTC. It specifies CASKEGTSGVYEQYF.

This clonotype showed up many times. The chain combines TRBV15 with TRBJ2-1, with 14 bases aligning to TRBD2. The CDR3 spans 23 residues. The junction had 21 bases not matched to a gene; V was cut back by 2 bases and J by 3 bases. Germline V gene sequence: CDR1 LNHNV, CDR2 YYDKDF (reference sequence). The chain's CDR3 is CATSRYKLPGLAGDRDFYNEQFF. CDR3 DNA: TGTGCCACCAGCAGATATAAATTACCGGGACTAGCGGGAGATAGGGATTTCTACAATGAGCAGTTCTTC.

This clonotype is a singleton in its sample. The CDR3 reads CASSLGGRGYTF. The CDR3 nucleotides are TGTGCCAGCAGCTTGGGGGGTCGTGGCTACACCTTC. V and J are TRBV5-6 and TRBJ1-2; D unresolved. Trimming took 0 bases from V and 7 from J, leaving 7 bases between them. The CDR3 sequence is 12 residues long. CDR1 and CDR2 (germline): SGHDT, YYEEEE.

V gene TRBV7-9 combines with J gene TRBJ1-2; D unresolved. The CDR3 spans 13 residues. The V and J ends lost 1 base and 6 bases respectively, with 9 bases between them. From germline, CDR1 is SEHNR and CDR2 FQNEAQ (reference sequence). The CDR3 DNA reads TGTGCCAGCAGCTTAGGAGGGCCCGATGGCTACACCTTC. Its translation: CASSLGGPDGYTF. Full variable domain (outside the CDR3, taken from reference TRBV7-9 and TRBJ1-2): DTGVSQNPRHKITKRGQNVTFRCDPISEHNRLYWYRQTLGQGPEFLTYFQNEAQLEKSRLLSDRFSAERPKGSFSTLEIQRTEQGDSAMYLCASSLGGPDGYTFGSGTRLTVV.

This clonotype was seen a handful of times. The V call is TRBV5-5, the J call TRBJ1-1, with 8 bases aligning to TRBD1. V trimming: 1 base; J trimming: 3 bases; junction bases outside the gene matches: 2. Germline V gives CDR1 SGHKS, CDR2 YYEKEE (reference sequence). The CDR3 length is 14 residues. The CDR3 DNA follows: TGTGCCAGCAGCTTGACAGGGGGGGACACTGAAGCTTTCTTT. Encoded protein: CASSLTGGDTEAFF. Full variable domain (rest looked up from reference TRBV5-5 and TRBJ1-1): DAGVTQSPTHLIKTRGQQVTLRCSPISGHKSVSWYQQVLGQGPQFIFQYYEKEERGRGNFPDRFSARQFPNYSSELNVNALLLGDSALYLCASSLTGGDTEAFFGQGTRLTVV.

The sample holds many counts of this clonotype. The chain uses TRBV13 and TRBJ2-3, with D perhaps matching TRBD2 (6 bases). V dropped 1 base and J dropped 0 bases, with 8 bases sitting between them. This CDR3 region has 15 residues. Germline V gives CDR1 PRHDT, CDR2 FYEKMQ (reference sequence). CDR3 sequence reads: CASSLAGESTDTQYF. The CDR3 DNA reads TGTGCCAGCAGCTTAGCGGGAGAGAGCACAGATACGCAGTATTTT.

The gene calls are TRBV19 and TRBJ2-1; 7 nucleotides agree with TRBD2. Germline V gene data show CDR1 as LNHDA and CDR2 as SQIVND (reference sequence). This CDR3 region has 14 residues. The junction had 3 bases not matched to a gene; V was cut back by 7 bases and J by 0 bases. CDR3: CASTSGYSYNEQFF. In DNA form, the CDR3 reads TGTGCCAGTACTAGCGGTTACTCCTACAATGAGCAGTTCTTC. Combining the CDR3 with reference TRBV19 and TRBJ2-1 gives the whole variable domain DGGITQSPKYLFRKEGQNVTLSCEQNLNHDAMYWYRQDPGQGLRLIYYSQIVNDFQKGDIAEGYSVSREKKESFPLTVTSAQKNPTAFYLCASTSGYSYNEQFFGPGTRLTVL.

The chain links TRBV13 to TRBJ2-5, with D perhaps given as TRBD1 or TRBD2 (6 bases each). This CDR3 is 12 amino acids long. Germline-derived CDR1 and CDR2 are PRHDT and FYEKMQ (reference sequence). Trimming removed 6 bases from V and 5 bases from J, with 10 bases in between. CDR3: CASSTGRETQYF. The CDR3 DNA sequence: TGTGCCAGCAGTACAGGGAGGGAGACCCAGTACTTC.

The V gene is TRBV29-1, the J gene TRBJ2-3; the match to TRBD1 covers 12 bases. Germline loops: CDR1 SQVTM, CDR2 ANQGSEA. This CDR3 contains 15 residues. Trimming removed 6 bases from V and 3 bases from J; junction bases left unmatched: 7. The DNA for the CDR3 is TGCAGCGTCCCGGGACAGGGGGCCAGGACAGATACGCAGTATTTT. This encodes CSVPGQGARTDTQYF.

The V and J genes are TRBV20-1 and TRBJ1-1, with a possible D match to TRBD1 (5 bases). Per germline, CDR1 DFQATT and CDR2 SNEGSKA (reference sequence). Trimming left V 0 bases short and J 3 bases short, with 8 bases between. The CDR3 consists of 13 residues. The CDR3 protein is CSARDGGDTEAFF. The CDR3 coding sequence is TGCAGTGCTAGAGATGGGGGGGACACTGAAGCTTTCTTT.

This clonotype has only a few counts. The rearrangement uses TRBV27 and TRBJ2-1; tentatively, D is TRBD1 (6 bases). CDR1 MNHEY and CDR2 SMNVEV come from the germline V gene (reference sequence). There are 14 residues in the CDR3. Trimming cost V 6 bases and J 5 bases, with 14 bases left between them. CDR3 sequence: CASRQGGVNNEQFF. Here the CDR3 DNA reads TGTGCCAGCAGACAGGGTGGTGTGAACAATGAGCAGTTCTTC.

The chain is built from TRBV12-3 or TRBV12-4 and TRBJ2-7; the match to TRBD2 covers 7 bases. The CDR3 has 16 residues. V shed 5 bases, J shed 0 bases, and the junction held 10 bases outside the gene matches. CDR3 sequence (DNA): TGTGCCAGCAGTGACCTAGCGGTCCCCTTCTCCTACGAGCAGTACTTC. Translated: CASSDLAVPFSYEQYF.

This clonotype came up many times. The rearrangement joins TRBV14 to TRBJ2-1; a possible D gene is TRBD2 (5 bases). The CDR3 totals 14 residues. Trimming took off 4 bases at V and 3 bases at J, with 10 bases between the two ends. Per the germline V gene, CDR1 is SGHDN and CDR2 is FVKESK. The CDR3 bases are TGTGCCAGCAGCCCTCACGACTACTACAATGAGCAGTTCTTC. The encoded protein is CASSPHDYYNEQFF.

V and J are TRBV7-9 and TRBJ2-3; tentatively, D is TRBD2 (5 bases). Germline V lookup: CDR1 SEHNR, CDR2 FQNEAQ (reference sequence). CDR3 length: 14 residues. V lost 5 bases to trimming and J lost 4 bases, with 13 bases between them. The CDR3 DNA follows: TGTGCCAGCAGCCCCCGGGAAGGACCAGATACGCAGTATTTT. The encoded protein is CASSPREGPDTQYF.

This clonotype was detected ten times or more. This chain's CDR3 is CASREAGGPRDTQYF. CDR3 bases: TGTGCCAGCAGAGAGGCGGGAGGGCCGAGAGATACGCAGTATTTT. The chain is built from TRBV2 and TRBJ2-3; 9 positions match TRBD2. The CDR3 loop spans 15 amino acids. After removal of 6 bases from V and 5 bases from J, the junction contained 9 bases not matched to a gene. Looked up from germline, CDR1 is SNHLY and CDR2 is FYNNEI.